The clone carrying this TCR beta chain was detected many times. The antigen is not known. V shed 4 bases and J 2 bases; nucleotides not matched to a gene: 6. Germline values: CDR1 ENHRY, CDR2 SYGVKD. There are 16 residues in the CDR3. This record belongs to a study of CD8 T cells in ankylosing spondylitis. The study's findings and limits: Disease-linked clones, CD8+, were relatively rare in peripheral blood. A TCR beta motif of several highly homologous variants seemed to mark ankylosing spondylitis blood. Some motif variants had been reported before (in reactive arthritis synovial fluid and blood).

MiXCR, applied by TCRdb to the 5' RACE reads, yields one record per CDR3 protein. Of 230,000 or so distinct CDR3 sequences listed, about a sixth are singletons. The clonotype originates from a male donor with ankylosing spondylitis or in good health (not recorded which). V usage is TRBV10-3 and J usage is TRBJ2-3, with 10 nucleotides matching TRBD1. Sequencing was carried out using blood, either unsorted or a sorted T cell fraction (not recorded which). This CDR3 reads CAISGDRGLPTDTQYF. The CDR3, as DNA: TGTGCCATCAGTGGCGACAGGGGGCTGCCCACAGATACGCAGTATTTT.